This T cell receptor (beta chain) was recovered during a study of shared clonotypes between healthy human individuals. Study-level points and caveats: A reduction in generation probabilities was seen for non-shared clonotypes relative to those shared by all four donors. Shared across a few donors were around 5% of the naive CD4 clonotypes.

Comments on this clone: Its antigen is unknown.

Investigators divided CD4+ cells into CD45RA+ naive and CD45RA-negative memory subsets. In the study's own analysis: Junction-only sequences produced by ImmunoSEQ had no quality scores, so filtering differed. TCRdb's table, derived via immunoSEQ multiplex PCR, lists solely in-frame clones and lacks some. The DNA was the basis for D and trimming; V, J and clone size are from that table. Here the sample spans 500,000 to 550,000 clones, approximately 95% being singletons. CDR1 GTSNPN and CDR2 SVGIG come from the germline V gene (reference sequence). Trimming removed 0 bases from V and 2 bases from J; junction bases left unmatched: 15. The CDR3 runs 19 residues.

The chain couples TRBV30 to TRBJ1-3; 8 nucleotides align to TRBD1. Sample: naive CD4+ T cells sorted from blood. Documented subset: CD45RA+ positively selected. The TCR was taken from a woman in her 30s in good health. DNA of the CDR3: TGTGCCTGGAGTGTTTTCATTTGGACAGGGATTCATACTGGAAACACCATATATTTT. Protein: CAWSVFIWTGIHTGNTIYF. Combining the CDR3 with reference TRBV30 and TRBJ1-3 gives the whole variable domain SQTIHQWPATLVQPVGSPLSLECTVEGTSNPNLYWYRQAAGRGLQLLFYSVGIGQISSEVPQNLSASRPQDRQFILSSKKLLLSDSGFYLCAWSVFIWTGIHTGNTIYFGEGSWLTVV.